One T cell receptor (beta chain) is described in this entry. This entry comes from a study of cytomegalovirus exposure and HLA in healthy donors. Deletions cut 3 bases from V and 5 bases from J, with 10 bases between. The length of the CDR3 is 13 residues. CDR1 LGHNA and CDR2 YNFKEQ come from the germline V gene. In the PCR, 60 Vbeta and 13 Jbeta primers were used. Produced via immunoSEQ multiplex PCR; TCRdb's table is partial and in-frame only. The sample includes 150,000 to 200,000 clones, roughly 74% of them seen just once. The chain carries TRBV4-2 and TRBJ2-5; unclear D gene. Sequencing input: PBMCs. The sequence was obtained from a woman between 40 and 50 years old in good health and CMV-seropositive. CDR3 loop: CASSQAFGETQYF. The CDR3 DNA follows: TGTGCCAGCAGCCAGGCTTTCGGGGAGACCCAGTACTTC.